This TCR beta chain was captured by sequencing in a study of memory CD4+ T cells and cytomegalovirus serostatus. Of note for this clone: Its target is unknown.

V shed 7 bases and J shed 4 bases, with 14 bases lying between them. CDR1 and CDR2 (germline): SNHLY, FYNNEI. This CDR3 spans 14 amino acids. Some clones are missing from TCRdb's copy, which holds only in-frame ones; the method was immunoSEQ multiplex PCR. The repertoire consists of 65,000 to 95,000 clones, with approximately 80% occurring once and the leading ten covering roughly 0.79%. The sort gate was single viable CD3+CD4+CD8-CD45RO+ cells for memory CD4+ T cells. After thawing, CD4+ T cells were positively selected. Study results and limitations: The CMV-associated TCR signature appears largely within the CD4+ memory repertoire.

The sequenced sample consisted of memory CD4+ T cells from blood. The rearrangement uses TRBV2 and TRBJ1-5, with D tentatively TRBD1 (6 bases). The TCR was taken from an adult in good health and CMV-seronegative. CDR3 sequence (DNA): TGTGCCAGCACGCACGGACAGAGTAATCAGCCCCAGCATTTT. Encoded protein: CASTHGQSNQPQHF.